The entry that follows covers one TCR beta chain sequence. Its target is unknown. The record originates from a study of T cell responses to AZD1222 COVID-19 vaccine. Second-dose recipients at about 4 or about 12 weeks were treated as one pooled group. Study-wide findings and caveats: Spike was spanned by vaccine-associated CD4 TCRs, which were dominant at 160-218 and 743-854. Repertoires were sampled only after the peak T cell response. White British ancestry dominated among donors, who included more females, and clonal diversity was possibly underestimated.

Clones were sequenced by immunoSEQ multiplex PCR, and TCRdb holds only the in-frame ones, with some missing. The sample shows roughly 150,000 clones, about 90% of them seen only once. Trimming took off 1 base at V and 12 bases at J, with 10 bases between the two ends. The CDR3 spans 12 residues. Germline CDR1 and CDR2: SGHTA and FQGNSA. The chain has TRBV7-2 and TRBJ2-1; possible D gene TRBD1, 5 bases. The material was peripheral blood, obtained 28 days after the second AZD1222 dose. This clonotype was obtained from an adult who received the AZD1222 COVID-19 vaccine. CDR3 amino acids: CASSLGGAGQFF. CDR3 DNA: TGTGCCAGCAGCTTAGGTGGGGCAGGGCAGTTCTTC.